This T cell receptor beta chain comes out of a study of T cells in Graves' hyperthyroidism and ophthalmopathy. CDR1 is SNHLY, CDR2 FYNNEI, per germline. CDR3 length: 17 amino acids. The trim removed 7 bases at V and 0 bases at J, leaving 5 bases unmatched. Using RNA transcripts as the source, TCR beta CDR3 regions were amplified. Initially, a first-round RT-PCR of the TCR CDR3 employed the HTBI primer set. TCRdb reprocessed the multiplex PCR reads via MiXCR and lists one record per CDR3 protein. The sample carries about 530,000 distinct CDR3 sequences, more than 15% recorded once. The sample consisted of blood. The sequence was obtained from a woman younger than 35 with Graves' ophthalmopathy. The chain has TRBV2 and TRBJ2-1; TRBD2 matches at 14 bases. Here the CDR3 reads CASKRTSGRSSYNEQFF. In DNA, the CDR3 is TGTGCCAGCAAGAGGACTAGCGGGAGGAGCTCCTACAATGAGCAGTTCTTC.